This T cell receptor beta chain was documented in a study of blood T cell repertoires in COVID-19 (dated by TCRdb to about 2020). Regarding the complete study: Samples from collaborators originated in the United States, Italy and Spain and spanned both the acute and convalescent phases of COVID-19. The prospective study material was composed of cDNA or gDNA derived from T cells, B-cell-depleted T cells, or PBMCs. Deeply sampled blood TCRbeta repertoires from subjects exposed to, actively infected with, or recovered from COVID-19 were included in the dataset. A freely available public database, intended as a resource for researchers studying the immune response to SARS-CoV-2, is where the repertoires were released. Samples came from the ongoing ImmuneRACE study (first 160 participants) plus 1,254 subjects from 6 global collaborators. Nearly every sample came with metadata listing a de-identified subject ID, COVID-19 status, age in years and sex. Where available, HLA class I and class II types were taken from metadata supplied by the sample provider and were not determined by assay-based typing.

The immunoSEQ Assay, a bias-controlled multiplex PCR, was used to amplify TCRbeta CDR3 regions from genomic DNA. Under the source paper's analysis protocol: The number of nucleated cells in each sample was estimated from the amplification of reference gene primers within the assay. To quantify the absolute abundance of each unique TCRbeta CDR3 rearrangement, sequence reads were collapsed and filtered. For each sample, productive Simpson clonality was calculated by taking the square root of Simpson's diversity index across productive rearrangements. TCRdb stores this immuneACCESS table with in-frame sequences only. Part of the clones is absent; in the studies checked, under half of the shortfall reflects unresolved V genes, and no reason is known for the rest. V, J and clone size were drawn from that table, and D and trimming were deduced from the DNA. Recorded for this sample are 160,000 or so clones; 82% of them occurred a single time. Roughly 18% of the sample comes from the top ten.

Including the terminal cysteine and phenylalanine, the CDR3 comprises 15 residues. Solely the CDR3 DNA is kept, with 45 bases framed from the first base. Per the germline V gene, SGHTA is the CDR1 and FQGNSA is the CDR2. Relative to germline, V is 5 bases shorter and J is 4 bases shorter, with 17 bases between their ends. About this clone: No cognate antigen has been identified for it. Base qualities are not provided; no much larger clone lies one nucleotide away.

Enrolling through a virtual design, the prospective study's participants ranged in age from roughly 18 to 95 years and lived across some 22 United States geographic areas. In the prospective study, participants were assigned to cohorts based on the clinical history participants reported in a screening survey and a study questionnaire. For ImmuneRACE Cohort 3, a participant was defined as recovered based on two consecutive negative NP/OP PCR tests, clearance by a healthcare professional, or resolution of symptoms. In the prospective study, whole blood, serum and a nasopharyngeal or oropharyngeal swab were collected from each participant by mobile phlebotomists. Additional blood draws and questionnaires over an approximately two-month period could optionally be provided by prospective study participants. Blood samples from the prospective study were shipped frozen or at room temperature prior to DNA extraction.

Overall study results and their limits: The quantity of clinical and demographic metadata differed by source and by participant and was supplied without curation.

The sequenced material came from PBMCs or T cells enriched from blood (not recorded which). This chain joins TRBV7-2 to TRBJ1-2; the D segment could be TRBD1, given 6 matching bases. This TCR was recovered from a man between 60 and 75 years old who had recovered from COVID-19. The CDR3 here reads CASSQGGGLTYGYTF. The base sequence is TGTGCCAGCAGCCAGGGCGGGGGGCTCACCTATGGCTACACCTTC.